Listed here is a single T cell receptor beta chain. The antigen remains undetermined. The data are from a study of neoadjuvant anti-PD-1 for oral cavity cancer. Blood libraries mostly used roughly 0.5 ug genomic DNA, six replicates each. Here immunoSEQ multiplex PCR was the method, and the copy in TCRdb shows in-frame clones only, minus some. The sample lists 65,000 to 95,000 clones; under 90% were seen once. Study-level findings and limits: TCR analyses covered only a few patients per response group. Non-responders to neoadjuvant nivolumab had significantly more clonal PBMC T cells than responders.

The germline V gene has CDR1 GTSNPN and CDR2 SVGIG (reference sequence). V lost 3 bases, J lost 3 bases, and 4 bases stayed unmatched. The CDR3 totals 13 residues. The sequence came from a person aged 35 to 85 with oral cavity squamous cell carcinoma. The chain has TRBV30 and TRBJ1-1, with TRBD1 matching over 7 bases. The sequencing used PBMCs, collected before nivolumab (anti-PD-1) treatment. In nucleotides, the CDR3 is TGTGCCTGGAGAAGGGGGCGGTACACTGAAGCTTTCTTT. Protein sequence: CAWRRGRYTEAFF.